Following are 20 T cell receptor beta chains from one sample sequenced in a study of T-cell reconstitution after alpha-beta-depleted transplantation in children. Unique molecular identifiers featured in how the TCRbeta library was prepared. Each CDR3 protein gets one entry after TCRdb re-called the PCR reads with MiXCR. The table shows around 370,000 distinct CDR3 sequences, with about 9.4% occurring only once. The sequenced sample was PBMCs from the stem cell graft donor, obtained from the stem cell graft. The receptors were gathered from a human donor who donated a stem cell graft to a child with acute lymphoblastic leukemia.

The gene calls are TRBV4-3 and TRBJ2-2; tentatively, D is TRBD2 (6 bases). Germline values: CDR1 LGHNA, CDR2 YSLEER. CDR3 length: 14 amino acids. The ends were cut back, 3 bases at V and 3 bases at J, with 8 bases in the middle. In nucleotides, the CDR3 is TGCGCCAGCAGCCAGGGGGACTACACCGGGGAGCTGTTTTTT. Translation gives CASSQGDYTGELFF.

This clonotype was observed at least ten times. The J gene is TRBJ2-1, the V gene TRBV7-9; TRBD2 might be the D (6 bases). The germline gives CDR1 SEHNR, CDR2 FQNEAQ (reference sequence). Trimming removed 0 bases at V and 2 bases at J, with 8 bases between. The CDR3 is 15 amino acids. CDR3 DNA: TGTGCCAGCAGCTTAGCGGGAGGCCCCTACAATGAGCAGTTCTTC. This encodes CASSLAGGPYNEQFF.

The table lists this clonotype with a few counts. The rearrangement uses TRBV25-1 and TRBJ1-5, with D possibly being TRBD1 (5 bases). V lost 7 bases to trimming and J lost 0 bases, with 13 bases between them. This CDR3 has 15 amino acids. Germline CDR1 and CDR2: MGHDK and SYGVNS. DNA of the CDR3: TGTGCCAGCACCCCGGACACCTATAGCAATCAGCCCCAGCATTTT. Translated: CASTPDTYSNQPQHF.

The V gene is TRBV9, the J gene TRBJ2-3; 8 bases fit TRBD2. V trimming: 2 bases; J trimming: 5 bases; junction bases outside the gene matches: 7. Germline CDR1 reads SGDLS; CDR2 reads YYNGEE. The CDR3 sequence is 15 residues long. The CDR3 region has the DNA TGTGCCAGCAGCGTGTCCGGGAGGGATGGAGATACGCAGTATTTT. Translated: CASSVSGRDGDTQYF.

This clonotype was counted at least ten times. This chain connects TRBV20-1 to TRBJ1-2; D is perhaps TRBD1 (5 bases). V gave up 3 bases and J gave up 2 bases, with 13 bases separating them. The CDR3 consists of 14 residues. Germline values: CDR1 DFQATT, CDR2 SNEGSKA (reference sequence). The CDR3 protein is CSASSQGLNYGYTF. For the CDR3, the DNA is TGCAGTGCTAGTTCGCAGGGCCTAAACTATGGCTACACCTTC.

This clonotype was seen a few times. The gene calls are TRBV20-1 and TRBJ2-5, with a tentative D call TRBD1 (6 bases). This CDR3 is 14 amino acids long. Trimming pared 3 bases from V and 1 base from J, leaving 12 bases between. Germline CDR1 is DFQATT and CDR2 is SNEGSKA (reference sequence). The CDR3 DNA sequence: TGCAGTGCTAGGGACAGTGGAACCCAAGAGACCCAGTACTTC. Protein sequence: CSARDSGTQETQYF.

The CDR3 region has the DNA TGTGCCAGCAGCTCGTCTGGACAGGGGGGGTACAATGAGCAGTTCTTC. The encoded protein is CASSSSGQGGYNEQFF. V and J are TRBV7-9 and TRBJ2-1, with 10 bases that match TRBD1. Trimming at V came to 4 bases and at J to 4 bases, leaving 7 bases not matched to a gene. This CDR3 comprises 16 residues. The germline CDR1 and CDR2 sequences are SEHNR and FQNEAQ (reference sequence).

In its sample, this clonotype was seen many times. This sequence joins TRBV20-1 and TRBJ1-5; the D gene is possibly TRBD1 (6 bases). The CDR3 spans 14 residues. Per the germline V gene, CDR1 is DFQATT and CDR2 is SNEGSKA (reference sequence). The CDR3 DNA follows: TGCAGCGCTGCGGGCTGGGGGCGAGGTCAGCCCCAGCATTTT. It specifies CSAAGWGRGQPQHF.

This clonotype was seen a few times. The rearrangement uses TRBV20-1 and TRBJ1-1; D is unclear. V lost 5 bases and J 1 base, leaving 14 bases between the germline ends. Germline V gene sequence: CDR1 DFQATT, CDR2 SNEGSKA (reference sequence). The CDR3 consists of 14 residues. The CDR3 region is CSALRGGGNTEAFF. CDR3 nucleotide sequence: TGCAGTGCTTTAAGAGGAGGCGGGAACACTGAAGCTTTCTTT.

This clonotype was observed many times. CDR3 DNA: TGCAGTGCTAGTTTATCTGACTATGGCTACACCTTC. Translating it yields CSASLSDYGYTF. V and J are TRBV20-1 and TRBJ1-2; D unresolved. Germline CDR1 is DFQATT and CDR2 is SNEGSKA (reference sequence). The CDR3 is 12 amino acids. Between the trimmed V and J ends, which lost 3 bases and 3 bases, there was a span of 8 bases.

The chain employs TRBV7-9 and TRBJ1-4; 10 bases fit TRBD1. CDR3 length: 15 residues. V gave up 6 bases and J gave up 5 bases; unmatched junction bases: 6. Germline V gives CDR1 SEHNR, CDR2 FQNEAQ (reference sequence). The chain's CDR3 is CASSRQGARNEKLFF. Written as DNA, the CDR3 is TGTGCCAGCAGTCGACAGGGGGCGCGGAATGAAAAACTGTTTTTT. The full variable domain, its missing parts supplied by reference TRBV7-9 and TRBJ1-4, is DTGVSQNPRHKITKRGQNVTFRCDPISEHNRLYWYRQTLGQGPEFLTYFQNEAQLEKSRLLSDRFSAERPKGSFSTLEIQRTEQGDSAMYLCASSRQGARNEKLFFGSGTQLSVL.

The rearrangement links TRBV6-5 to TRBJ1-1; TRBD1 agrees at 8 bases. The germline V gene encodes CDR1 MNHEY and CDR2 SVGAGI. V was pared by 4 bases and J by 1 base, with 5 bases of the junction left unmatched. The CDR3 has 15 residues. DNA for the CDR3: TGTGCCAGCAGTTCCCCCGGGACAGGGAACACTGAAGCTTTCTTT. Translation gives CASSSPGTGNTEAFF.

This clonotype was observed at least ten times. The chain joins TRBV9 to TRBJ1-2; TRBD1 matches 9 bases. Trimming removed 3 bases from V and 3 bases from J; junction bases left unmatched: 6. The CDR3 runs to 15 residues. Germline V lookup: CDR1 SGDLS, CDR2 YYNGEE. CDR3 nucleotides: TGTGCCAGCAGCGCCGGGACAGGGATTGACTATGGCTACACCTTC. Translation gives CASSAGTGIDYGYTF.

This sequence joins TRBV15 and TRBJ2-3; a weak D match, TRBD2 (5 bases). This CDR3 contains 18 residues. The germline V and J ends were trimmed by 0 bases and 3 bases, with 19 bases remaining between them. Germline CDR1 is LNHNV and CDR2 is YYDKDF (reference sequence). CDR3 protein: CATSRDAPVERSTDTQYF. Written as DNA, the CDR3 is TGTGCCACCAGCAGAGATGCCCCGGTCGAGCGGAGTACAGATACGCAGTATTTT. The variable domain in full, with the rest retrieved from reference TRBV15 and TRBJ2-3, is DAMVIQNPRYQVTQFGKPVTLSCSQTLNHNVMYWYQQKSSQAPKLLFHYYDKDFNNEADTPDNFQSRRPNTSFCFLDIRSPGLGDTAMYLCATSRDAPVERSTDTQYFGPGTRLTVL.

CDR3 protein: CASGRGFLDYGYTF. CDR3 coding DNA: TGTGCCAGCGGACGGGGTTTCTTAGACTATGGCTACACCTTC. V gene TRBV6-2 or TRBV6-3 combines with J gene TRBJ1-2, with D uncertain. The CDR3 sequence is 14 residues long. Trimming cost V 8 bases and J 3 bases, with 16 bases left between them. Germline lookup yields CDR1 MNHEY and CDR2 SVGEGT.

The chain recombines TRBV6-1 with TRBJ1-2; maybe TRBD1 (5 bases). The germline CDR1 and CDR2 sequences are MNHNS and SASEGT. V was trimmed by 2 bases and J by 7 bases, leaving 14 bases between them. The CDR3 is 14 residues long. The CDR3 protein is CASSEHPGVPGYTF. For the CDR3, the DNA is TGTGCCAGCAGTGAACACCCGGGGGTTCCTGGCTACACCTTC.

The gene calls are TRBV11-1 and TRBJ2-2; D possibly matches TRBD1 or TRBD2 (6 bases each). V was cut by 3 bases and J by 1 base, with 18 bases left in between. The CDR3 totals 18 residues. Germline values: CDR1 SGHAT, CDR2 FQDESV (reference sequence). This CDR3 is CASSLRGTPKMNTGELFF. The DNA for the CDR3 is TGTGCCAGCAGCTTGCGCGGGACACCTAAAATGAACACCGGGGAGCTGTTTTTT. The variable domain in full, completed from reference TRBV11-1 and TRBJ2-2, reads EAEVAQSPRYKITEKSQAVAFWCDPISGHATLYWYRQILGQGPELLVQFQDESVVDDSQLPKDRFSAERLKGVDSTLKIQPAELGDSAMYLCASSLRGTPKMNTGELFFGEGSRLTVL.

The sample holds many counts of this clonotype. The chain's CDR3 is CASSLGVNNEQFF. The CDR3 DNA follows: TGTGCCAGCAGCTTAGGGGTTAACAATGAGCAGTTCTTC. The genes are TRBV7-2 and TRBJ2-1; the D is unclear. CDR1 and CDR2 (germline): SGHTA, FQGNSA. Trimming left V 1 base short and J 5 bases short, with 6 bases between. This CDR3 is built from 13 residues.

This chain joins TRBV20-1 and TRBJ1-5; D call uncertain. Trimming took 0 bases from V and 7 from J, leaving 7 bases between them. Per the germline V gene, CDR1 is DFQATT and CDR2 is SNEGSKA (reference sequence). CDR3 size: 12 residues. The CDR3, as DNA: TGCAGTGCTAGAGATCAAGGACAGCCCCAGCATTTT. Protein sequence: CSARDQGQPQHF.

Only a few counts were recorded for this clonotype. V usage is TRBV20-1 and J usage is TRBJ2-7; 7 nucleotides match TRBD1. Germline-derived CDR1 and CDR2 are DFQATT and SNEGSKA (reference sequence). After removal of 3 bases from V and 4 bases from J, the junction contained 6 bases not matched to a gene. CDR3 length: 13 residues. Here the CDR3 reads CSASVDREYEQYF. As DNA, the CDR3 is TGCAGTGCTAGCGTCGACAGGGAATACGAGCAGTACTTC.